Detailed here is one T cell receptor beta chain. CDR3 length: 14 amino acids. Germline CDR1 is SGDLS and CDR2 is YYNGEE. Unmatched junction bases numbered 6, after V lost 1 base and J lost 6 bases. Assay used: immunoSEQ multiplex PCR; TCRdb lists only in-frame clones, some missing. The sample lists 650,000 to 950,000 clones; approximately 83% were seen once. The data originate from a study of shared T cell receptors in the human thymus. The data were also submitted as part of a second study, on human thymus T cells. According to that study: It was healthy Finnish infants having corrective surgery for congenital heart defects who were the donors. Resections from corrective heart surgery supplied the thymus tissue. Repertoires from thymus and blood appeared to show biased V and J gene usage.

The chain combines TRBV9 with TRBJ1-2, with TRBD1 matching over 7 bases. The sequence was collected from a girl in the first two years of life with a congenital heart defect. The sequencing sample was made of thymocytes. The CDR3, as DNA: TGTGCCAGCAGCGTAAGAAATACAGGGGATGGCTACACCTTC. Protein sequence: CASSVRNTGDGYTF.